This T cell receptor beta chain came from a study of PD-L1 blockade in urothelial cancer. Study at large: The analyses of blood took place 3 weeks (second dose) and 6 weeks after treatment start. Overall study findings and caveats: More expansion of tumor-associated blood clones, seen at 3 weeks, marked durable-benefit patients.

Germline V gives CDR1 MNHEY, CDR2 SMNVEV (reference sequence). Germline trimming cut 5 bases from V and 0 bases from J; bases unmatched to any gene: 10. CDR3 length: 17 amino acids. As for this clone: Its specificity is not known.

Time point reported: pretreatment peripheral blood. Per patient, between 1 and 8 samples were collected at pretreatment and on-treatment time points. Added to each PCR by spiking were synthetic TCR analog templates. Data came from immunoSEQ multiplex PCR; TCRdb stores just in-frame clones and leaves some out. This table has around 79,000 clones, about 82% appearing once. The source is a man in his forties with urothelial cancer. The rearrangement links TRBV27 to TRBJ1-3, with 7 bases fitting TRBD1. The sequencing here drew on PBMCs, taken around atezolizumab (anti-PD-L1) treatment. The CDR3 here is CASSPRWGQYSGNTIYF. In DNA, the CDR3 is TGTGCCAGCAGTCCCCGGTGGGGACAGTACTCTGGAAACACCATATATTTT.